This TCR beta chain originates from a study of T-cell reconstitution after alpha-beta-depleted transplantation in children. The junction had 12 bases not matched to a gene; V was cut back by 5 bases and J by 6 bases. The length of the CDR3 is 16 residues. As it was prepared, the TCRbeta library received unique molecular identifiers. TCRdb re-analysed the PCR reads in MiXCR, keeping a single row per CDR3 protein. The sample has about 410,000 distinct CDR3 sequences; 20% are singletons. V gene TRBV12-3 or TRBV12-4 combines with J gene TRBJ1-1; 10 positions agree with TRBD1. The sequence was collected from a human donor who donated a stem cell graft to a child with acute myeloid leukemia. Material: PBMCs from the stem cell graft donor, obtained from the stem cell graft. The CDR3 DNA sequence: TGTGCCAGCAGTCCACTCCCTGGACAGGGGGGACCTGAAGCTTTCTTT. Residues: CASSPLPGQGGPEAFF.